This is a list of T cell receptor beta chains from one sample in a study of blood T cell repertoires in COVID-19. This table comes from immunoSEQ multiplex PCR, and its TCRdb copy is limited to in-frame clones, with some not included. The sample gives tens of thousands of clones, about 81% of which show up once; 27% is in the top ten. The sequenced sample consisted of peripheral blood. The receptor source for this set is a human donor in a cohort sampled during active COVID-19. The CDR3 runs from the conserved cysteine through the conserved F or W. Fields, in order: clone size, D gene, V gene, J gene, CDR3 protein, CDR3 DNA. D genes are given only for firm matches. Part of the rows lack a size; the others show once, few, many or a class for expanded clones.

>.|.|TRBV7-7|TRBJ2-3
CASSLVVSDTQYF
TGTGCTAGCAGCTTGGTAGTATCCGATACGCAGTATTTT
>.|TRBD1|TRBV6-6|TRBJ1-1
CASRNQGAEGEAFF
TGTGCCAGCAGAAACCAGGGGGCTGAGGGGGAAGCTTTCTTT
>.|.|TRBV5-1|TRBJ2-1
CASSLVRDEQFF
TGCGCCAGCAGCTTGGTGAGGGATGAGCAGTTCTTC
>.|TRBD2|TRBV5-5|TRBJ2-3
CASSLYSGAGDTQYF
TGTGCCAGCAGCTTGTACAGCGGGGCCGGGGATACGCAGTATTTT
>.|.|TRBV28|TRBJ2-1
CASRTSFNEQFF
TGTGCCAGCAGGACTAGTTTCAATGAGCAGTTCTTC
>.|.|TRBV3-1/TRBV3-2|TRBJ2-3
CASSQRGLSSTQYF
TGTGCCAGCAGCCAAAGGGGACTTTCAAGTACGCAGTATTTT
>.|.|TRBV3-1/TRBV3-2|TRBJ1-4
CASSPNRAEKLFF
TGTGCCAGCAGCCCCAACAGGGCTGAAAAACTGTTTTTT
>medium-sized|.|TRBV2|TRBJ1-4
CASGVGGNNEKLFF
TGTGCCAGTGGTGTCGGGGGGAACAATGAAAAACTGTTTTTT
>.|.|TRBV6-5|TRBJ1-1
CAARRDENTEAFF
TGTGCCGCGCGGCGGGACGAGAACACTGAAGCTTTCTTT
>.|.|TRBV30|TRBJ1-1
CAWTQDLNAEAFF
TGTGCCTGGACACAGGACCTGAACGCTGAAGCTTTCTTT
>.|TRBD2|TRBV29-1|TRBJ2-1
CSARTSGGVYNEQFF
TGCAGCGCTCGGACTAGCGGGGGTGTCTACAATGAGCAGTTCTTC
>.|.|TRBV5-1|TRBJ1-1
CASSLVESNTEAFF
TGCGCCAGCAGCTTGGTGGAGAGTAACACTGAAGCTTTCTTT
>.|TRBD1|TRBV27|TRBJ2-6
CASSLTGVHSGANVLTF
TGTGCCAGCAGTTTAACAGGGGTCCACTCTGGGGCCAACGTCCTGACTTTC
>.|.|TRBV19|TRBJ1-1
CASSITGLTEAFF
TGTGCCAGTAGTATAACAGGGTTGACTGAAGCTTTCTTT
>.|.|TRBV5-6|TRBJ1-4
CASSLVPGEKLFF
TGTGCCAGCAGCTTGGTACCGGGTGAAAAACTGTTTTTT
>.|.|TRBV2|TRBJ2-2
CASSQHTGELFF
TGTGCCAGCAGTCAACATACCGGGGAGCTGTTTTTT
>.|TRBD2|TRBV3-1/TRBV3-2|TRBJ2-5
CASSQTWGGQETQYF
TGTGCCAGCAGCCAAACCTGGGGGGGCCAAGAGACCCAGTACTTC
>.|TRBD2|TRBV5-1|TRBJ2-3
CASSPGLAGAGTDTQYF
TGCGCCAGCAGCCCTGGACTAGCGGGGGCGGGCACAGATACGCAGTATTTT
>.|TRBD2|TRBV3-1/TRBV3-2|TRBJ2-1
CASSYIPTSGGVNEQFF
TGTGCCAGCAGCTATATACCGACTAGCGGGGGGGTAAATGAGCAGTTCTTC
>.|.|TRBV7-3|TRBJ2-1
CASSPSVGANYNEQFF
TGTGCCAGCAGCCCCAGCGTGGGGGCGAATTACAATGAGCAGTTCTTC
>.|TRBD1|TRBV19|TRBJ1-1
CASSIWTGPYTEAFF
TGTGCCAGTAGTATCTGGACAGGTCCTTACACTGAAGCTTTCTTT
>once|TRBD2|TRBV9|TRBJ2-2
CASSVEASGSFTGELFF
TGTGCCAGCAGCGTAGAGGCGAGCGGGAGCTTCACCGGGGAGCTGTTTTTT
>once|TRBD2|TRBV25-1|TRBJ2-2
CASSGGLAGNAGELFF
TGTGCCAGCAGTGGGGGACTAGCGGGGAACGCCGGGGAGCTGTTTTTT
>once|.|TRBV3-1/TRBV3-2|TRBJ1-2
CASSHGQLTNYGYTF
TGTGCCAGCAGCCATGGACAGCTTACTAACTATGGCTACACCTTC
>.|.|TRBV7-9|TRBJ2-3
CASKDRLPSGDTQYF
TGTGCCAGCAAAGATCGGCTACCTTCGGGAGATACGCAGTATTTT
>.|TRBD2|TRBV5-4|TRBJ2-5
CASSRPDGTNLETQYF
TGTGCCAGCAGCCGCCCAGACGGGACTAACCTAGAGACCCAGTACTTC
>few|.|TRBV9|TRBJ1-3
CASSVVPDSLSGNTIYF
TGTGCCAGCAGCGTAGTCCCGGACAGTCTCTCTGGAAACACCATATATTTT
>.|TRBD1|TRBV6-5|TRBJ2-2
CASRVGQGFTGELFF
TGTGCCAGCAGAGTGGGACAGGGCTTTACCGGGGAGCTGTTTTTT
>.|TRBD1|TRBV19|TRBJ1-6
CASSINRGSSPLHF
TGTGCCAGTAGTATAAACAGGGGTTCTTCACCCCTCCACTTT
>.|TRBD1|TRBV28|TRBJ2-3
CASSRQGASTDTQYF
TGTGCCAGCAGTCGACAGGGGGCTAGCACAGATACGCAGTATTTT
>.|.|TRBV2|TRBJ2-3
CASTAAQRGNTQYF
TGTGCCAGCACGGCAGCGCAAAGGGGTAATACGCAGTATTTT
>.|TRBD1|TRBV29-1|TRBJ1-2
CSSQTTLEGTDVYGYTF
TGCAGCTCACAGACTACCCTAGAAGGGACAGATGTCTATGGCTACACCTTC
>.|TRBD1|TRBV5-1|TRBJ1-1
CASSQTGGATEAFF
TGCGCCAGCAGCCAGACAGGGGGTGCCACTGAAGCTTTCTTT
>.|.|TRBV5-6|TRBJ1-5
CASSFLSGQPQHF
TGTGCCAGCAGCTTCCTCTCGGGACAGCCCCAGCATTTT
>.|.|TRBV5-4|TRBJ1-6
CASSPDRHSPLHF
TGTGCCAGCAGCCCCGACAGACATTCACCCCTCCACTTT
>.|TRBD1|TRBV6-5|TRBJ2-7
CASSDSGTGVYEQYF
TGTGCCAGCAGTGACTCCGGGACAGGAGTCTACGAGCAGTACTTC